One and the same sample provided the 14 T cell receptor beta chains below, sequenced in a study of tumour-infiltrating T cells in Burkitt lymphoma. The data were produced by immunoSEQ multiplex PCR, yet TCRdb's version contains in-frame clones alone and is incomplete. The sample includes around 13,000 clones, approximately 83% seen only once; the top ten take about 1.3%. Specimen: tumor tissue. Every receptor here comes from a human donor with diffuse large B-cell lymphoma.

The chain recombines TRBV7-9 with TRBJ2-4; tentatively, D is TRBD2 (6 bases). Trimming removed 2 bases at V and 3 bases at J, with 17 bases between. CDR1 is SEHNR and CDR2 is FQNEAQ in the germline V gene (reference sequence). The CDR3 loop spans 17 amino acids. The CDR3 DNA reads TGTGCCAGCAGCTTATTTGTTGGGGGGATGGACAAAAACATTCAGTACTTC. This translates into CASSLFVGGMDKNIQYF.

CDR3 sequence reads: CASSQDYRTGVTDTQYF. The CDR3 coding sequence is TGTGCCAGCAGCCAAGATTATCGGACAGGGGTCACAGATACGCAGTATTTT. The chain employs TRBV14 and TRBJ2-3; 9 bases fit TRBD1. V lost 0 bases, J lost 2 bases, and 6 bases stayed unmatched. This CDR3 comprises 17 residues. The germline V gene encodes CDR1 SGHDN and CDR2 FVKESK. Supplemented by reference TRBV14 and TRBJ2-3, the full variable domain reads EAGVTQFPSHSVIEKGQTVTLRCDPISGHDNLYWYRRVMGKEIKFLLHFVKESKQDESGMPNNRFLAERTGGTYSTLKVQPAELEDSGVYFCASSQDYRTGVTDTQYFGPGTRLTVL.

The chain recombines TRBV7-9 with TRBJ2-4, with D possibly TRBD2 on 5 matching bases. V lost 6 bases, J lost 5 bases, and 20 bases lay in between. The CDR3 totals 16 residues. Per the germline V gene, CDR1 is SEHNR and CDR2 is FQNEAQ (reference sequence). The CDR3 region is CASSPTPRTAENIQYF. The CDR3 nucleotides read TGTGCCAGCAGTCCAACCCCCCGGACTGCGGAAAACATTCAGTACTTC.

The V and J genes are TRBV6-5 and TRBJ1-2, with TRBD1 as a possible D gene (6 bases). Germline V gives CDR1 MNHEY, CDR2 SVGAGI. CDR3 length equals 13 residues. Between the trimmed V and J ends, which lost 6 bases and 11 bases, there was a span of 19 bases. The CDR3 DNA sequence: TGTGCCAGCAGCTTAGAGGGGCAGGGGAAGTACACCTTC. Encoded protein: CASSLEGQGKYTF.

The CDR3 DNA reads TGTGCCAGCAGCTTCCGGGACACGGCAAATGAGCAGTTCTTC. This encodes CASSFRDTANEQFF. The chain links TRBV7-2 to TRBJ2-1; the D gene is possibly TRBD1 (6 bases). The V gene's germline CDR1 is SGHTA and CDR2 FQGNSA. This CDR3 comprises 14 residues. Trimming took off 3 bases at V and 7 bases at J, with 13 bases between the two ends. Variable domain in full (rest from reference TRBV7-2 and TRBJ2-1): GAGVSQSPSNKVTEKGKDVELRCDPISGHTALYWYRQSLGQGLEFLIYFQGNSAPDKSGLPSDRFSAERTGGSVSTLTIQRTQQEDSAVYLCASSFRDTANEQFFGPGTRLTVL.

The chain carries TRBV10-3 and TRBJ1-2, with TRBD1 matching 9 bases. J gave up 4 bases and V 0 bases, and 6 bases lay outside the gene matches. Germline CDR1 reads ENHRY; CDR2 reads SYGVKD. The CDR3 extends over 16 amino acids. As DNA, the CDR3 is TGTGCCATCAGTGAGTCGCCCACAGGGGGCGGCTATGGCTACACCTTC. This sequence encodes CAISESPTGGGYGYTF.

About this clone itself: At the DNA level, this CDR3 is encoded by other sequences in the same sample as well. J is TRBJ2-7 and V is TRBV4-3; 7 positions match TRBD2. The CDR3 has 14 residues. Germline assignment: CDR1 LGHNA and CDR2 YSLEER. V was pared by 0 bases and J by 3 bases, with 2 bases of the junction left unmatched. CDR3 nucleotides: TGCGCCAGCAGCCAAGATCGCGGGGGCTACGAGCAGTACTTC. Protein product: CASSQDRGGYEQYF.

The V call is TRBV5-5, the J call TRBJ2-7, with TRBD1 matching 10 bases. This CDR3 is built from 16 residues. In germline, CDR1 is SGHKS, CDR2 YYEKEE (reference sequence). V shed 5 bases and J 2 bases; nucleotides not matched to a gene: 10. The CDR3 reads CASRSGWGTGAYEQYF. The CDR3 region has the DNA TGTGCCAGCAGGTCGGGGTGGGGGACAGGGGCCTACGAGCAGTACTTC.

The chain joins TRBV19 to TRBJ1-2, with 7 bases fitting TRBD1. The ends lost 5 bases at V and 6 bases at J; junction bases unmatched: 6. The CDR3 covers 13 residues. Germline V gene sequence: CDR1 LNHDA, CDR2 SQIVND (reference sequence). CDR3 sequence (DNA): TGTGCCAGTAGTCGACAGGGTAGTAATGGCTACACCTTC. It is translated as CASSRQGSNGYTF.

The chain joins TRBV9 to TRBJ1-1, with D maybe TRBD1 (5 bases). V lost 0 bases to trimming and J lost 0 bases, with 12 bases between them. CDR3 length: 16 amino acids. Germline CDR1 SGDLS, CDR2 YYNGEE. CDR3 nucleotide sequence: TGTGCCAGCAGCGTAGCCCTAGACAGCTTGAACACTGAAGCTTTCTTT. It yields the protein CASSVALDSLNTEAFF.

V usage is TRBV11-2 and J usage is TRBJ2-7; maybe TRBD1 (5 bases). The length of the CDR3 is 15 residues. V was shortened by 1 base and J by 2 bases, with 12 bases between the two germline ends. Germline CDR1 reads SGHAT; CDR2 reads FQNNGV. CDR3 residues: CASSLVSDSPYEQYF. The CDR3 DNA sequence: TGTGCCAGCAGCTTAGTTTCTGACAGCCCCTACGAGCAGTACTTC.

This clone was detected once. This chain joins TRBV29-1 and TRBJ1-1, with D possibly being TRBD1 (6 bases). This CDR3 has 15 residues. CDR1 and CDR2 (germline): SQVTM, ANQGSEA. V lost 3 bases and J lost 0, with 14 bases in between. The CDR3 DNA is TGCAGCGTTGACCCTCGGGGGCAAATGAACACTGAAGCTTTCTTT. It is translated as CSVDPRGQMNTEAFF. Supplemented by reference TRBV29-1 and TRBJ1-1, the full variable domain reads SAVISQKPSRDICQRGTSLTIQCQVDSQVTMMFWYRQQPGQSLTLIATANQGSEATYESGFVIDKFPISRPNLTFSTLTVSNMSPEDSSIYLCSVDPRGQMNTEAFFGQGTRLTVV.

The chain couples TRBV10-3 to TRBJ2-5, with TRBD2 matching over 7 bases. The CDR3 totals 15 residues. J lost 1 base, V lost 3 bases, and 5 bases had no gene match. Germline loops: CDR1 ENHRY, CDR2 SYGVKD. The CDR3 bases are TGTGCCATCAGTGATACGGCTAGCGGCCAAGAGACCCAGTACTTC. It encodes CAISDTASGQETQYF.

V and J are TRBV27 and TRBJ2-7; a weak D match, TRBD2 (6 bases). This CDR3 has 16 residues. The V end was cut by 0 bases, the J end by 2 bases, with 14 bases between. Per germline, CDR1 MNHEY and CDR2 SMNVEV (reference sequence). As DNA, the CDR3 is TGTGCCAGCAGTTTATCGGGAGGAGGGTTAGCCTACGAGCAGTACTTC. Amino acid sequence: CASSLSGGGLAYEQYF.